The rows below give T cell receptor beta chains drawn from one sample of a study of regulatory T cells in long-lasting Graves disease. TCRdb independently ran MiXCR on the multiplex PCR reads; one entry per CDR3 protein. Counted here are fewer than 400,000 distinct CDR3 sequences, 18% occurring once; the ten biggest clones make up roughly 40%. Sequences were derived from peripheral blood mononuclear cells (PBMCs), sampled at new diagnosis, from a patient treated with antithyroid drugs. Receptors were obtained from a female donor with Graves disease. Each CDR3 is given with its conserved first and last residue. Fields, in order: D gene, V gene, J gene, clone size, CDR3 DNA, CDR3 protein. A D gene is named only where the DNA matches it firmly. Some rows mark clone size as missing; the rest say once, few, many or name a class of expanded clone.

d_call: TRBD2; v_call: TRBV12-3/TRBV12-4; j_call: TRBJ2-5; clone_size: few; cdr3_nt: TGTGCCAGCAAATTAGCGGGGACCGAGGGGGCCCAGTACTTC; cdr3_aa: CASKLAGTEGAQYF
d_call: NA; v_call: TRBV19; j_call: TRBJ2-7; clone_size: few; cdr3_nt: TGTGCCAGTAGTACTACAGGGATTAGGAGCGAGCAGTACTTC; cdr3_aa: CASSTTGIRSEQYF
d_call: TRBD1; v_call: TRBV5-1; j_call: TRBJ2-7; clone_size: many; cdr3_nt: TGCGCCAGCAGCTCCGGGACAGGGGGGAACTACGAGCAGTACTTC; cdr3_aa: CASSSGTGGNYEQYF
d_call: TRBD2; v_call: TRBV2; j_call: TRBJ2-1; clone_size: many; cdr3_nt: TGTGCCAGCACCTTAGCGGGAGGGCCCGTAAATGAGCAGTTCTTC; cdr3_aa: CASTLAGGPVNEQFF
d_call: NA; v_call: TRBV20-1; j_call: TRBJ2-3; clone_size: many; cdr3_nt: TGCAGTGTCCGACCGATCCGGAGCACAGATACGCAGTATTTT; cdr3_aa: CSVRPIRSTDTQYF
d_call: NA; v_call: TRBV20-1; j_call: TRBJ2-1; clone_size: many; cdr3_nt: TGCAGTGCTAGACTGGTGATCCCCTACAATGAGCAGTTCTTC; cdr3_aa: CSARLVIPYNEQFF
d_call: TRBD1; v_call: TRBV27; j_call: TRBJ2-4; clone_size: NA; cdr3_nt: TGTGCCAGCAAATCCGGGACAGATTTACTAGCCAAAAACATTCAGTACTTC; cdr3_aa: CASKSGTDLLAKNIQYF
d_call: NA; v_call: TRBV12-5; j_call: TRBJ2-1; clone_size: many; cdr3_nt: TGTGCTAGTGGTTTGGCGGTGCAAGGACTCCTCCACAATGAGCAGTTCTTC; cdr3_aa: CASGLAVQGLLHNEQFF
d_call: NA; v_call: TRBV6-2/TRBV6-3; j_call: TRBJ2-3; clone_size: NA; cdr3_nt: TGTGCCAGCACTCGGAGCGCGGCAGATACGCAGTATTTT; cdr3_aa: CASTRSAADTQYF
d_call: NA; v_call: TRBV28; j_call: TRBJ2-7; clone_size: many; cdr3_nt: TGTGCCAGCAGTTTACCCTCCGGGGGCGAGCAGTACTTC; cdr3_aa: CASSLPSGGEQYF
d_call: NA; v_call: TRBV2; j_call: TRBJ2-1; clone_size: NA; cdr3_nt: TGTGCCAGCAGTGATGCGGAGAGCTCCTACAATGAGCAGTTCTTC; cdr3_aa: CASSDAESSYNEQFF
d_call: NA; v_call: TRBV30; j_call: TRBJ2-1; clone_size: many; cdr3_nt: TGTGCCTGGAGTGGGGCAGGTTTGGGGAATGAGCAGTTCTTC; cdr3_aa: CAWSGAGLGNEQFF
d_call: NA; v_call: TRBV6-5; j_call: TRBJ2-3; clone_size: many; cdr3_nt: TGTGCCAGCAGTTACGACGTCCGGGTCACCACAGATACGCAGTATTTT; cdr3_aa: CASSYDVRVTTDTQYF
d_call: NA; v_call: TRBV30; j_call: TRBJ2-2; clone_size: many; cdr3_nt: TGTGCCTGCCTACAAGCTCCGGGACTCGCTCGGGAGCTGTTTTTT; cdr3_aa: CACLQAPGLARELFF
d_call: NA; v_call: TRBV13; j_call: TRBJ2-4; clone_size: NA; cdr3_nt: TGTGCCAGCAGCTCCGAAGAGTCGTCCAAAAACATTCAGTACTTC; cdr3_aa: CASSSEESSKNIQYF
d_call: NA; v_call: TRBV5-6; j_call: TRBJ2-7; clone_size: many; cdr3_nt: TGTGCCAGCAGCCCAATAACTAGCTCCTACGAGCAGTACTTC; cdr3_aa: CASSPITSSYEQYF
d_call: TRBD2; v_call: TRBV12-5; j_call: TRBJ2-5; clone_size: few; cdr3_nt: TGTGCTAGTGCTCCAGGGACTAGCGGGAGTTCGGAGACCCAGTACTTC; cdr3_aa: CASAPGTSGSSETQYF
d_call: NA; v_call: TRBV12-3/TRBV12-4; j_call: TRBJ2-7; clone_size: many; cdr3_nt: TGTGCCAGCAGCCCCTCCCGTTGGGACGGAGCCTACGAGCAGTACTTC; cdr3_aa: CASSPSRWDGAYEQYF
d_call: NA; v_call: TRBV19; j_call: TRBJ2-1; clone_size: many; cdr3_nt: TGTGCCAGTAGTAAACCTGGGGGTTCTAGCACGAATGAGCAGTTCTTC; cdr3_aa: CASSKPGGSSTNEQFF
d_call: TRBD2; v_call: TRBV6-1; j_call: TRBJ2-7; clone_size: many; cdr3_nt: TGTGCCAGCAAGAGGGAGGGCTCCTACGAGCAGTACTTC; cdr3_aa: CASKREGSYEQYF
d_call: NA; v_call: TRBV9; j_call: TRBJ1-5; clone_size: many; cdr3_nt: TGTGCCAGCAGCGTAGGCTTTGACACTAATCAGCCCCAGCATTTT; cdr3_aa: CASSVGFDTNQPQHF
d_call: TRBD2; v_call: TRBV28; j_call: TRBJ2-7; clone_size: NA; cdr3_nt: TGTGCCAGCAGTTTGGGGGAGGGCCATCGCGAGCAGTACTTC; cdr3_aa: CASSLGEGHREQYF
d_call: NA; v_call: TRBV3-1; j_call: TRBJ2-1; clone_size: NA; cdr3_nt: TGTGCCAGCAGTCCTCCACGGGTTGTTAATGAGCAGTTCTTC; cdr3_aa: CASSPPRVVNEQFF
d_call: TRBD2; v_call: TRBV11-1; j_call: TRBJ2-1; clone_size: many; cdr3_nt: TGTGCCATTCTACGAGGGGGGTCCCCGACTAGCGGGACATACAATGAGCAGTTCTTC; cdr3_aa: CAILRGGSPTSGTYNEQFF
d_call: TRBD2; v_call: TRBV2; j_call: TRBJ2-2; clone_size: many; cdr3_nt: TGTGCCAGCTACCCTGGACTAGCGAACACCGGGGAGCTGTTTTTT; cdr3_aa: CASYPGLANTGELFF
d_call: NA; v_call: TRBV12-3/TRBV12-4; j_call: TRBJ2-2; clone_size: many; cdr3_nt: TGTGCCAGCAGTTCTAGGGGGGAGCTGTTTTTT; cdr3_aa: CASSSRGELFF
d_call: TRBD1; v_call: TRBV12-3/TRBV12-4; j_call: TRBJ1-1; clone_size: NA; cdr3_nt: TGTGCCAGCAGTTTGGGACAGGGGTTGGGAAACACTGAAGCTTTCTTT; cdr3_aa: CASSLGQGLGNTEAFF
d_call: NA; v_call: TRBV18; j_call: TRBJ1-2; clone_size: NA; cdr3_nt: TGTGCCAGCTCACCACAGCTTAATTATGGCTACACCTTC; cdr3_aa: CASSPQLNYGYTF
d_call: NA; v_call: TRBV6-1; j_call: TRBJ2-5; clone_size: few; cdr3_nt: TGTGCCAGCACCAACAGGGAGACCCAGTACTTC; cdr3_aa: CASTNRETQYF
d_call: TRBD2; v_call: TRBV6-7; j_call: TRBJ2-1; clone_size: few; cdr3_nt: TGTGCCAGCAGTTACTCGGGACTAGCGGGAGTTGGTGATGAGCAGTTCTTC; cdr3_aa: CASSYSGLAGVGDEQFF
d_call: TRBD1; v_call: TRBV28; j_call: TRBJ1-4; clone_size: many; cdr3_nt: TGTGCCAGCAGTTGGGACAGGGTAGCCGAAAAACTGTTTTTT; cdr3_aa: CASSWDRVAEKLFF
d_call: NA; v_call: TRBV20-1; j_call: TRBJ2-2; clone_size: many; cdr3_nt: TGCAGTGCCAGGAGAAACGGGGAGCTGTTTTTT; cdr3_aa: CSARRNGELFF
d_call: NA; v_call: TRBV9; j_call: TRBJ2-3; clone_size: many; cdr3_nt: TGTGCCAGCAGCGGGGTTTTCGACGGCACAGATACGCAGTATTTT; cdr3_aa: CASSGVFDGTDTQYF
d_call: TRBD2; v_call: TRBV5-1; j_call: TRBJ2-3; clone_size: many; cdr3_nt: TGCGCCAGCAGCTTAGGAAATAGCGGGAGGACAGATACGCAGTATTTT; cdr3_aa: CASSLGNSGRTDTQYF
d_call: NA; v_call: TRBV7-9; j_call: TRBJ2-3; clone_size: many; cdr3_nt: TGTGCCAGCAGCTTCGCTCACCCTACAGATACGCAGTATTTT; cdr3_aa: CASSFAHPTDTQYF
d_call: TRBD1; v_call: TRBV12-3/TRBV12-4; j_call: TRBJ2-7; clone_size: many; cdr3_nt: TGTGCCAGCAGTTTGGGACAGACCTCCTACGAGCAGTACTTC; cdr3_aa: CASSLGQTSYEQYF
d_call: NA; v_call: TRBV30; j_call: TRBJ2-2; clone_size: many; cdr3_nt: TGTGCCTGGAGTGTCGGGGCGGGGGAGCTGTTTTTT; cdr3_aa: CAWSVGAGELFF
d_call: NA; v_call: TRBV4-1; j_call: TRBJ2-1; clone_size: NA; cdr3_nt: TGTACCAGCAGCCGAGATGATGTCGGTTACAATGAGCAGTTCTTC; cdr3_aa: CTSSRDDVGYNEQFF
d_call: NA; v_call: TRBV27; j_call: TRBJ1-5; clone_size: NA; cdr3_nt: TGTGCCAGCAGTTCCTCAGATAGCAATCAGCCCCAGCATTTT; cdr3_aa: CASSSSDSNQPQHF
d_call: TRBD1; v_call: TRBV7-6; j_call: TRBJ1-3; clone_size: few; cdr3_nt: TGTGCCAGCAGCTTAGACGCAGGGGGAATTGGAAACACCATATATTTT; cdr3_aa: CASSLDAGGIGNTIYF
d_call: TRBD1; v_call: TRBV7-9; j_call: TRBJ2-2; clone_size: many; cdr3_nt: TGTGCCAGCAGCCCAAGGACAGGGACCGGGGAGCTGTTTTTT; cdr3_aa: CASSPRTGTGELFF
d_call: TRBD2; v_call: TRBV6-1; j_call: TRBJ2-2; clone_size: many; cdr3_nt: TGTGCCAGCAGCCCCACGGCGGGAGGTCGTGGGGAGCTGTTTTTT; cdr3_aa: CASSPTAGGRGELFF
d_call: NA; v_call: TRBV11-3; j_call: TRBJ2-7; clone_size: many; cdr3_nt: TGTGCCAGCAGACGCTACACAGGGTCCGACGAGCAGTACTTC; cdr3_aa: CASRRYTGSDEQYF
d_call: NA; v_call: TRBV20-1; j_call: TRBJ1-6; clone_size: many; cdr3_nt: TGCAGTGCTAGAGAGGGTGGACCCAATTCACCCCTCCACTTT; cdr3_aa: CSAREGGPNSPLHF
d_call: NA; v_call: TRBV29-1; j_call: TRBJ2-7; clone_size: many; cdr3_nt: TGCAGCGTTGTTCGAGACAGAAACTACGAGCAGTACTTC; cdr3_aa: CSVVRDRNYEQYF
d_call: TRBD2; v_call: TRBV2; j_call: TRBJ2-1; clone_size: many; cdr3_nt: TGTGCCAGCAGGGCATCTAGCGGGAGTTACAATGAGCAGTTCTTC; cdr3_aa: CASRASSGSYNEQFF
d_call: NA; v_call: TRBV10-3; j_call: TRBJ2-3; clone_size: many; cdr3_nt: TGTGCCATCAGTGAGTCGAAGTTTGGGTCTAGCACAGATACGCAGTATTTT; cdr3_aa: CAISESKFGSSTDTQYF
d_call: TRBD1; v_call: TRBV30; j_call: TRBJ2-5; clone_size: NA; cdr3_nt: TGTGCCTGGACAGGGGGCGCAGGGCAAGAGACCCAGTACTTC; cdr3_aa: CAWTGGAGQETQYF
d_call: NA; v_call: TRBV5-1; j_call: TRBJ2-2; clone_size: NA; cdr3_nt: TGCGCCAGCAGCTTGGCCGGCGGTCCCCATAACACCGGGGAGCTGTTTTTT; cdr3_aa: CASSLAGGPHNTGELFF
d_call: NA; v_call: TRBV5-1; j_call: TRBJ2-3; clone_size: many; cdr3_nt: TGCGCCAGCACCTTCAGGGGCACAGATACGCAGTATTTT; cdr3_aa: CASTFRGTDTQYF